The sequence of this T cell receptor beta chain was determined in a study of shared clonotypes between healthy human individuals. Findings and caveats of the study: For naive CD4 cells, roughly 5.5% of clonotypes were shared across a few donors.

CD4+ cells were split into CD45RA+ naive and CD45RA-negative memory subsets. The CDR3 runs to 15 residues. CDR1 and CDR2 (germline): MNHEY, SVGAGI. The V and J ends lost 6 bases and 3 bases, in that order; junction bases with no gene match: 6. For each subset, genomic DNA was distributed in equal portions over several immunoSEQ plates. Generated by immunoSEQ multiplex PCR, the TCRdb table keeps only in-frame clones and is missing some. The repertoire holds about 1.5 million clones, with about 98% as singletons. In regard to this clone: The antigen is unknown.

The sample consisted of naive CD4+ T cells sorted from blood. Subset in this sample: CD45RA+ positively selected. The sequence came from a man aged 25-40 years in good health. The chain has TRBV6-5 and TRBJ2-7; 12 nucleotides match TRBD2. The DNA for the CDR3 is TGTGCCAGCAGGGGGGGGACTAGCGGGTACTACGAGCAGTACTTC. Translated, it gives CASRGGTSGYYEQYF.